The T cell receptor beta chain under discussion was sequenced for a study of spatial heterogeneity in lung cancer. The time point is: sample taken at primary tumor resection. This clonotype was seen more than once but under ten times. This CDR3 has 12 amino acids. Germline V gene sequence: CDR1 DFQATT, CDR2 SNEGSKA (reference sequence). After removal of 4 bases from V and 4 bases from J, the junction contained 2 bases not matched to a gene. Each CDR3 protein is one row after TCRdb ran MiXCR on the 5' RACE reads. This sample has some 55,000 distinct CDR3 sequences; 6.3% occur once, and the top ten carry 14% to 15%.

The V and J genes are TRBV20-1 and TRBJ2-7; TRBD1 aligns across 9 bases. The receptor comes from a female donor with early-stage non-small cell lung cancer. The material was PBMCs, obtained at surgery. The CDR3 is CSATGTGYEQYV. Written as DNA, the CDR3 is TGCAGTGCTACCGGGACAGGGTACGAGCAGTACGTC.